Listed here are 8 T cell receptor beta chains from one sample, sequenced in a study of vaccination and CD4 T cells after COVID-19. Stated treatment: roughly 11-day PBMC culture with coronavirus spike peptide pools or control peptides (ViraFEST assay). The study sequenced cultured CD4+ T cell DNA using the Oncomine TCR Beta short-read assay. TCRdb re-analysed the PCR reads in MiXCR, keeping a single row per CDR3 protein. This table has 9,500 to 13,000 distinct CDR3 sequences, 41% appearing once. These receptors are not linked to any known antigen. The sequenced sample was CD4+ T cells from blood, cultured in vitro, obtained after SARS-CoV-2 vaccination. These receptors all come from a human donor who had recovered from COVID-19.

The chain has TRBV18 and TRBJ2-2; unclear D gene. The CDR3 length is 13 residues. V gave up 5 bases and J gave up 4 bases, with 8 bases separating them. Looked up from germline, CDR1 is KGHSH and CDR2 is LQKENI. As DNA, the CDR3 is TGTGCCAGCTCAGCCCAGAGCACCGGGGAGCTGTTTTTT. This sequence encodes CASSAQSTGELFF.

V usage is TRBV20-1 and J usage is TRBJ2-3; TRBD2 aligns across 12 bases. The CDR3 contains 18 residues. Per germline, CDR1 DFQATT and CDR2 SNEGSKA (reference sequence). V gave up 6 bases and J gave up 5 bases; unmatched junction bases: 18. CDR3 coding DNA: TGCAGTGCCGCGACTAGCGGGAGAGACACGTGGGAGGGAGATACGCAGTATTTT. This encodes CSAATSGRDTWEGDTQYF.

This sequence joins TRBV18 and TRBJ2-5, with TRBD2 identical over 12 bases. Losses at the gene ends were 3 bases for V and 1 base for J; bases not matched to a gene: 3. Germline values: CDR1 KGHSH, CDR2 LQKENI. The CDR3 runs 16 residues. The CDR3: CASSPPGLAGQETQYF. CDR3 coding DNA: TGTGCCAGCTCACCCCCGGGACTAGCGGGCCAAGAGACCCAGTACTTC.

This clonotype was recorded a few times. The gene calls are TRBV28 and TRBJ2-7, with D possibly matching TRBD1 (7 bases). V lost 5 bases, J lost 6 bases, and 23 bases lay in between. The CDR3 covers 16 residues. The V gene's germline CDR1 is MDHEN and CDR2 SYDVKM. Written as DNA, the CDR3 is TGTGCCAGCAGTCTAGCGATCGGACAGGTCCCCCTCGAGCAGTACTTC. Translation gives CASSLAIGQVPLEQYF.

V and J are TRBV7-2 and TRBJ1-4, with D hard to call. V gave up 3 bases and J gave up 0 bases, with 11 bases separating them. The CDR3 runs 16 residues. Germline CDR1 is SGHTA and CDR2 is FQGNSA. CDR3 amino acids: CASSLPQSATNEKLFF. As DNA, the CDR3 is TGTGCCAGCAGCTTGCCCCAGAGTGCAACTAATGAAAAACTGTTTTTT.

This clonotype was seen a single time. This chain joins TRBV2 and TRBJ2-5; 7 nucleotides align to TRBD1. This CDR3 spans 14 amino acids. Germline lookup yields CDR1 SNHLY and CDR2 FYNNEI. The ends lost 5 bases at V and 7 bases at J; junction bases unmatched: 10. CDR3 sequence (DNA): TGTGCCAGCAGTACCACAGGGGCCGCCACGACCCAGTACTTC. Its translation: CASSTTGAATTQYF.

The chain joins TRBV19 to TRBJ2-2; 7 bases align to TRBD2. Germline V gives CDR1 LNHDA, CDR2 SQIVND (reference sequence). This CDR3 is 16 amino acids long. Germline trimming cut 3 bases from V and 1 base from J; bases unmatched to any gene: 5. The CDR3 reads CASSMSLAVNTGELFF. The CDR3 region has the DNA TGTGCCAGTAGTATGTCTCTAGCGGTGAACACCGGGGAGCTGTTTTTT.

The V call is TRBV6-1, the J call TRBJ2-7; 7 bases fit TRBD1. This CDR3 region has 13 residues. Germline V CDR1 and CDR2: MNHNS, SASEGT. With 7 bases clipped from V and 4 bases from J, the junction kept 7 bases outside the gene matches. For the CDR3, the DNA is TGTGCCAGCACCTACAGGGGTGGGTACGAGCAGTACTTC. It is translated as CASTYRGGYEQYF.